One and the same sample provided the 18 T cell receptor beta chains below, sequenced in a study of CD8 T cells in Susac syndrome. Random hexamers were used to reverse transcribe an amount of roughly 0.45 to 1 ug RNA. TCRdb re-derived calls from the immunoSEQ multiplex PCR reads in MiXCR, one entry per CDR3 protein. This sample has some 300,000 distinct CDR3 sequences, with 85% found just once. The sequenced material came from CD8+ T cells from PBMCs. The source of these receptors is a human donor with multiple sclerosis.

V usage is TRBV6-5 and J usage is TRBJ2-7, with unresolved D. Trimming pared 0 bases from V and 5 bases from J, leaving 5 bases between. The CDR3 consists of 12 residues. Germline CDR1 MNHEY, CDR2 SVGAGI. CDR3 region: CASSYSVDEQYF. The CDR3 DNA reads as TGTGCCAGCAGTTACTCTGTGGACGAGCAGTACTTC.

This chain uses TRBV7-9 with TRBJ2-3, with D possibly being TRBD2 (6 bases). Trimming pared 5 bases from V and 0 bases from J, leaving 12 bases between. Germline CDR1 SEHNR, CDR2 FQNEAQ (reference sequence). The CDR3 contains 15 residues. The CDR3 sequence: CASSPKGRSTDTQYF. The CDR3 DNA follows: TGTGCCAGCAGCCCTAAAGGGAGGAGCACAGATACGCAGTATTTT.

V is TRBV19 and J is TRBJ1-1; unclear D gene. Germline-derived CDR1 and CDR2 are LNHDA and SQIVND (reference sequence). This CDR3 is 13 amino acids long. V lost 3 bases and J lost 8, with 13 bases in between. The CDR3 is CASSMGTASEAFF. CDR3 nucleotide sequence: TGTGCCAGTAGTATGGGCACAGCTTCCGAAGCTTTCTTT.

This chain uses TRBV27 with TRBJ1-2; 7 nucleotides match TRBD1. V lost 10 bases to trimming and J lost 0 bases; unmatched junction nucleotides: 11. This CDR3 comprises 15 residues. Per germline, CDR1 MNHEY and CDR2 SMNVEV (reference sequence). CDR3 loop: CANRPDRASNYGYTF. The CDR3 DNA is TGTGCCAACAGACCCGACAGGGCTTCTAACTATGGCTACACCTTC.

The V gene is TRBV10-3, the J gene TRBJ2-3; D is possibly TRBD2 (6 bases). The CDR3 is 17 residues long. Between the trimmed V and J ends, which lost 5 bases and 2 bases, there was a span of 20 bases. CDR1 and CDR2 from the germline V gene are ENHRY and SYGVKD. The CDR3 nucleotides read TGTGCCATCAGTTTTCGGACGTGGCGGGACCTCACAGATACGCAGTATTTT. Encoded protein: CAISFRTWRDLTDTQYF.

V is TRBV4-1 and J is TRBJ2-7; TRBD2 matches 10 bases. This CDR3 is 15 amino acids long. Losses at the gene ends were 1 base for V and 4 bases for J; bases not matched to a gene: 4. CDR1 is MGHRA and CDR2 is YSYEKL in the germline V gene. DNA of the CDR3: TGCGCCAGCAGCCAAGTAGCGGGAGGCCGTTACGAGCAGTACTTC. The encoded protein is CASSQVAGGRYEQYF.

This clonotype was seen a handful of times. The rearrangement uses TRBV21-1 and TRBJ2-7; the table's TRBD1 call for D was not verified on the DNA. TRBV21-1 has pseudogene status. The CDR3 length is 14 residues. The DNA for the CDR3 is TGTGCCAGCAGTCAACCACAGGTCCCCTACGAGCAGTACTTC. It encodes CASSQPQVPYEQYF.

The genes are TRBV3-1 and TRBJ2-6, with TRBD1 identical over 8 bases. Germline V lookup: CDR1 LGHDT, CDR2 YNNKEL (reference sequence). V shed 8 bases and J 2 bases; nucleotides not matched to a gene: 8. The CDR3 is 16 residues long. CDR3 sequence reads: CASDQGAGAGANVLTF. The CDR3 nucleotides read TGTGCCAGCGACCAGGGGGCTGGGGCTGGGGCCAACGTCCTGACTTTC.

The V call is TRBV19, the J call TRBJ1-5, with unresolved D. CDR3 length equals 13 residues. V lost 5 bases, J lost 5 bases, and 10 bases lay in between. Per germline, CDR1 LNHDA and CDR2 SQIVND (reference sequence). In DNA, the CDR3 is TGTGCCAGTAGTGAGGCAGGCTATCAGCCCCAGCATTTT. It is translated as CASSEAGYQPQHF.

This chain connects TRBV7-9 to TRBJ2-1; 9 bases map to TRBD1. Trimming cost V 5 bases and J 9 bases; bases outside gene matches: 5. CDR1 and CDR2 from the germline V gene are SEHNR and FQNEAQ (reference sequence). The CDR3 has 13 residues. Here the CDR3 DNA reads TGTGCCAGCAGCCCAGGGACAGGGCCTGAGCAGTTCTTC. Amino acid sequence: CASSPGTGPEQFF.

The gene calls are TRBV6-5 and TRBJ2-3; D gene unclear. Deletions cut 0 bases from V and 4 bases from J, with 2 bases between. The CDR3 loop spans 12 amino acids. Germline V CDR1 and CDR2: MNHEY, SVGAGI. This chain's CDR3 is CASSYSSDTQYF. CDR3 bases: TGTGCCAGCAGTTACTCTTCAGATACGCAGTATTTT.

V is TRBV2 and J is TRBJ1-1, with D possibly being TRBD1 (5 bases). From germline, CDR1 is SNHLY and CDR2 FYNNEI. The CDR3 spans 11 residues. V shed 10 bases and J shed 2 bases, with 8 bases lying between them. The CDR3 DNA sequence: TGTGCCACCGGGACTAACACTGAAGCTTTCTTT. Protein sequence: CATGTNTEAFF.

This clonotype was counted a few times. The CDR3 loop reads CASSFVNTEAFF. CDR3 in DNA: TGTGCCAGCAGTTTCGTGAACACTGAAGCTTTCTTT. The chain is built from TRBV28 and TRBJ1-1; no clear D gene. V dropped 3 bases and J dropped 0 bases, with 2 bases sitting between them. From germline, CDR1 is MDHEN and CDR2 SYDVKM. This CDR3 is 12 amino acids long.

V and J are TRBV20-1 and TRBJ2-7; 8 nucleotides match TRBD2. CDR1 is DFQATT, CDR2 SNEGSKA, per germline (reference sequence). The CDR3 extends over 14 amino acids. Losses at the gene ends were 3 bases for V and 2 bases for J; bases not matched to a gene: 6. CDR3 DNA sequence: TGCAGTGCTAGTATCGGACTAGCTCCCTACGAGCAGTACTTC. Translated, it gives CSASIGLAPYEQYF.

J is TRBJ2-1 and V is TRBV28; 9 nucleotides align to TRBD1. The CDR3 is made up of 15 amino acids. Germline CDR1 MDHEN, CDR2 SYDVKM. V was pared by 5 bases and J by 8 bases, with 10 bases of the junction left unmatched. The CDR3 nucleotides are TGTGCCAGCAGTCCGGGGACAGGGTCAGGCCATGAGCAGTTCTTC. Protein sequence: CASSPGTGSGHEQFF.

The sample holds a few counts of this clonotype. The chain couples TRBV6-1 to TRBJ1-2, with no clear D. Germline CDR1 is MNHNS and CDR2 is SASEGT. The CDR3 extends over 14 amino acids. Trimming removed 6 bases at V and 5 bases at J, with 16 bases between. The CDR3 spells CASSPMGGPYGYTF. The CDR3 DNA reads as TGTGCCAGCAGCCCTATGGGAGGACCTTATGGCTACACCTTC.

V and J are TRBV4-3 and TRBJ2-1; 9 nucleotides align to TRBD1. Trimming cost V 0 bases and J 10 bases; bases outside gene matches: 7. The CDR3 has 15 residues. Germline V CDR1 and CDR2: LGHNA, YSLEER. The CDR3 is CASSQDLGQGREQFF. CDR3 sequence (DNA): TGCGCCAGCAGCCAAGATCTGGGACAGGGAAGGGAGCAGTTCTTC.

The sample holds one count of this clonotype. This chain links TRBV2 with TRBJ2-1, with 12 bases that match TRBD2. From germline, CDR1 is SNHLY and CDR2 FYNNEI. The CDR3 totals 16 residues. V lost 6 bases to trimming and J lost 5 bases; unmatched junction nucleotides: 8. CDR3 nucleotide sequence: TGTGCCAGCAGCAGACTGGCTAGCGGGAGGGACAATGAGCAGTTCTTC. Its protein product is CASSRLASGRDNEQFF.